Below, one T cell receptor (beta chain) is given with its context. The sample belongs to a study of blood T cell repertoires in COVID-19. Study at large: Samples taken during acute and convalescent COVID-19 were collected in the United States, Italy and Spain. PBMCs, B-cell-depleted T cells, or T cells were the source of the cDNA or gDNA that made up the material.

The CDR3 consists of 15 residues. The germline gives CDR1 LNHDA, CDR2 SQIVND (reference sequence). V was pared by 5 bases and J by 2 bases, with 15 bases between. In the original analysis: It was from reference gene primer amplification that nucleated cell counts were estimated. The table came from immunoSEQ multiplex PCR; TCRdb's copy has only in-frame clones and leaves some out. From that table come the V and J calls and clone size; the DNA was used to work out D and trimming. Here the sample spans 90,000 to 100,000 clones, about 86% being singletons. The chain employs TRBV19 and TRBJ2-5; possibly TRBD2 for D (5 bases). The sequence was collected from a human donor in a cohort sampled during active COVID-19. The sequenced material came from peripheral blood. CDR3 sequence reads: CASSSSTRGQETQYF. The CDR3 DNA sequence: TGTGCCAGTAGTTCTAGCACCCGGGGACAAGAGACCCAGTACTTC.